One sample yielded the 13 T cell receptor beta chains listed below, sequenced in a study of T-cell memory formation after mild COVID-19. TCRdb independently ran MiXCR on the 5' RACE reads; one entry per CDR3 protein. The sample shows more than 300,000 distinct CDR3 sequences, roughly an eighth of them seen only once. The sample comprised PBMCs or a T cell subset sorted from them (not recorded which). The receptors shown here come from a man younger than 30 who had mild COVID-19 (a few samples of this study predate the infection). Cell type and time point are not known.

The chain links TRBV5-1 to TRBJ1-1; TRBD1 matches 11 bases. V was clipped by 4 bases and J by 1 base; unmatched bases: 6. CDR3 length equals 16 residues. CDR1 and CDR2 from the germline V gene are SGHRS and YFSETQ. CDR3 region: CASSPGTGGENTEAFF. The CDR3 DNA is TGCGCCAGCAGCCCAGGGACAGGGGGGGAGAACACTGAAGCTTTCTTT.

Only a few counts were recorded for this clonotype. This chain links TRBV25-1 with TRBJ1-2; 7 bases fit TRBD1. From germline, CDR1 is MGHDK and CDR2 SYGVNS. Trimming removed 2 bases from V and 2 bases from J; junction bases left unmatched: 2. The CDR3 totals 14 residues. In DNA form, the CDR3 reads TGTGCCAGCAGTGAAACCAGGGGGAACTATGGCTACACCTTC. Its translation is CASSETRGNYGYTF.

A few counts support this clonotype. J is TRBJ2-5 and V is TRBV6-2 or TRBV6-3; 10 positions match TRBD2. The trim removed 6 bases at V and 8 bases at J, leaving 12 bases unmatched. There are 15 residues in the CDR3. The germline gives CDR1 MNHEY, CDR2 SVGEGT. Written as DNA, the CDR3 is TGTGCCAGCAGCTACCCAACTAGCGGGGTCCAAACCCAGTACTTC. Protein product: CASSYPTSGVQTQYF.

The chain links TRBV6-5 to TRBJ2-5, with D perhaps assigned TRBD1 or TRBD2 (7 bases each). Per germline, CDR1 MNHEY and CDR2 SVGAGI. The CDR3 loop spans 13 amino acids. V gave up 8 bases and J gave up 9 bases, with 19 bases separating them. The CDR3 region is CASEDGPGGAQYF. CDR3 in DNA: TGTGCCAGCGAAGACGGGCCAGGGGGGGCCCAGTACTTC.

In its sample, this clonotype was seen a few times. CDR3 nucleotide sequence: TGTGCCAGCATTCTCCGCGGGGGACCGAACACTGAAGCTTTCTTT. This translates into CASILRGGPNTEAFF. The rearrangement uses TRBV6-6 and TRBJ1-1, with D possibly matching TRBD1 (5 bases). Per germline, CDR1 MNHNY and CDR2 SVGAGI (reference sequence). The length of the CDR3 is 15 residues. V dropped 7 bases and J dropped 1 base, with 16 bases sitting between them.

This clonotype came up many times. The V gene is TRBV6-2 or TRBV6-3, the J gene TRBJ2-3; D gene uncertain. This CDR3 contains 12 residues. V lost 5 bases and J 5 bases, leaving 8 bases between the germline ends. Germline lookup yields CDR1 MNHEY and CDR2 SVGEGT. CDR3 residues: CASSALGDTQYF. The CDR3 DNA reads TGTGCCAGCAGTGCACTGGGAGATACGCAGTATTTT.

V and J are TRBV25-1 and TRBJ1-3; D unresolved. The CDR3 length is 15 residues. Per the germline V gene, CDR1 is MGHDK and CDR2 is SYGVNS. V lost 1 base and J 0 bases, leaving 7 bases between the germline ends. CDR3 protein: CASSEFRASGNTIYF. The CDR3 DNA follows: TGTGCCAGCAGTGAATTCCGAGCCTCTGGAAACACCATATATTTT.

This clonotype has more than one count but fewer than ten. This chain connects TRBV10-3 to TRBJ1-1; D is unresolved. V was trimmed by 0 bases and J by 1 base, leaving 3 bases between them. The CDR3 totals 13 residues. Germline assignment: CDR1 ENHRY and CDR2 SYGVKD. Here the CDR3 DNA reads TGTGCCATCAGTGAGTCCGCGAACACTGAAGCTTTCTTT. Amino acids: CAISESANTEAFF.

The J gene is TRBJ2-7, the V gene TRBV29-1; TRBD1 might be the D (6 bases). Germline V CDR1 and CDR2: SQVTM, ANQGSEA. V was trimmed by 7 bases and J by 4 bases, leaving 11 bases between them. The CDR3 extends over 11 amino acids. In nucleotides, the CDR3 is TGCAGCGCGAGGACAGCATACGAGCAGTACGTC. This sequence encodes CSARTAYEQYV.

This clonotype was picked up a small number of times. This sequence joins TRBV7-2 and TRBJ1-6; possibly TRBD1 for D (5 bases). This CDR3 has 15 amino acids. Trimming left V 3 bases short and J 9 bases short, with 15 bases between. Looked up from germline, CDR1 is SGHTA and CDR2 is FQGNSA. The CDR3 sequence: CASSFIRRVVSPLHF. The CDR3 bases are TGTGCCAGCAGCTTTATTCGCAGGGTGGTTTCACCCCTCCACTTT.

A few counts support this clonotype. The chain combines TRBV6-2 or TRBV6-3 with TRBJ2-1; D perhaps matches TRBD2 (6 bases). The CDR3 has 15 amino acids. Germline V lookup: CDR1 MNHEY, CDR2 SVGEGT. Trimming cost V 6 bases and J 3 bases, with 15 bases left between them. In DNA, the CDR3 is TGTGCCAGCAGAAGTTGGGGACTTCTCTACAATGAGCAGTTCTTC. This encodes CASRSWGLLYNEQFF.

V is TRBV5-1 and J is TRBJ2-2; 9 bases align to TRBD1. The CDR3 length is 16 residues. Germline CDR1 SGHRS, CDR2 YFSETQ. Germline trimming cut 0 bases from V and 5 bases from J; bases unmatched to any gene: 5. This chain's CDR3 is CASSLAGQGITGELFF. DNA of the CDR3: TGCGCCAGCAGCTTGGCCGGACAGGGGATAACCGGGGAGCTGTTTTTT.

The chain links TRBV9 to TRBJ2-2; tentatively, D is TRBD2 (7 bases). Germline CDR1 is SGDLS and CDR2 is YYNGEE. CDR3 length: 17 residues. Trimming cost V 0 bases and J 3 bases, with 15 bases left between them. The CDR3 is CASSVDIGGRYTGELFF. The DNA for the CDR3 is TGTGCCAGCAGCGTAGACATCGGGGGGCGTTACACCGGGGAGCTGTTTTTT.